This T cell receptor beta chain was identified in a study of blood T cell repertoires in COVID-19. Trimming removed 4 bases at V and 0 bases at J, with 11 bases between. Germline V lookup: CDR1 SGHDT, CDR2 YYEEEE. CDR3 size: 15 residues. Here immunoSEQ multiplex PCR was the method, and the copy in TCRdb shows in-frame clones only, minus some. The repertoire has some 59,000 clones, around 80% of them found once; the top ten carry about a fifth. The origin of this receptor is a man aged 25-45 years with COVID-19, enrolled during active disease. This chain joins TRBV5-6 and TRBJ2-1; D is perhaps TRBD1 (6 bases). Sequencing input: peripheral blood. The CDR3 sequence: CASSVIQGSYNEQFF. CDR3 coding DNA: TGTGCCAGCAGCGTCATACAGGGCTCCTACAATGAGCAGTTCTTC.